This TCR beta chain appears in the sequencing data of a study of control samples from healthy donors and cancer patients. This CDR3 is 15 amino acids long. Germline V CDR1 and CDR2: SGHRS, YFSETQ. Trimming removed 1 base from V and 0 bases from J, with 8 bases in between. Profiling relied on immunoSEQ multiplex PCR, and the TCRdb table lists in-frame clones only, not all of them. The sample records about 220,000 clones, around 94% being singletons. The J gene is TRBJ2-1, the V gene TRBV5-1; D remains ambiguous. Sequencing was performed on blood. The sequence came from a man aged 50 or older in good health. The CDR3 nucleotides read TGCGCCAGCAGCTTGAAGAGTAGCTCCTACAATGAGCAGTTCTTC. As protein: CASSLKSSSYNEQFF.